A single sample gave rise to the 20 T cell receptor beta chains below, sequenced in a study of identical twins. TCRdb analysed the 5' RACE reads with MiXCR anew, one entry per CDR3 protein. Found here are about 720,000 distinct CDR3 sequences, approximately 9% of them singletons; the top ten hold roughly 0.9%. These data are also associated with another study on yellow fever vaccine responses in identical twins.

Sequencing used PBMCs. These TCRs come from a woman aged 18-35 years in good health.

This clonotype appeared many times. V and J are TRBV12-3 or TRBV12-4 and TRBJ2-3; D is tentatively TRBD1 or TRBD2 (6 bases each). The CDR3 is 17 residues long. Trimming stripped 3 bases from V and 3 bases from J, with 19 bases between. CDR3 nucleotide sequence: TGTGCCAGCAGTTTTGTAGGAGGGGGGCTGAGGACAGATACGCAGTATTTT. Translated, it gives CASSFVGGGLRTDTQYF.

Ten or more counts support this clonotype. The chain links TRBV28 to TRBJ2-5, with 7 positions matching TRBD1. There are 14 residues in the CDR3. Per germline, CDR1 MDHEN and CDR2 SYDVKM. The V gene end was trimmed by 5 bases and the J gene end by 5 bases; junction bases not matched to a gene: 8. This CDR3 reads CASSKTGAGETQYF. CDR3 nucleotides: TGTGCCAGCAGTAAAACAGGGGCTGGGGAGACCCAGTACTTC.

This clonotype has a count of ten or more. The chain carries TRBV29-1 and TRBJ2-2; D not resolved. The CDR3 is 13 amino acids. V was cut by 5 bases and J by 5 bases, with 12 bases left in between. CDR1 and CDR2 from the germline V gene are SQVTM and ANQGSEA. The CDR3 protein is CSVHGAETGELFF. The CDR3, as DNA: TGCAGCGTTCACGGTGCGGAAACCGGGGAGCTGTTTTTT.

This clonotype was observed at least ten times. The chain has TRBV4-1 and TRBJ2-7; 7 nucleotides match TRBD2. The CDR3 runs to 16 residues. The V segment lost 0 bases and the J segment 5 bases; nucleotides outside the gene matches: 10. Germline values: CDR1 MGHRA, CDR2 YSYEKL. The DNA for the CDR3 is TGCGCCAGCAGCCAAGATCCGGGAGGACTTCGCCACGAGCAGTACTTC. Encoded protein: CASSQDPGGLRHEQYF.

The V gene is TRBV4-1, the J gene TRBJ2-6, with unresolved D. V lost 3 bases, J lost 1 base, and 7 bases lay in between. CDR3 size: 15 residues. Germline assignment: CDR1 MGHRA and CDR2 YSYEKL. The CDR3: CASSHLSSGANVLTF. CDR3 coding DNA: TGCGCCAGCAGCCACCTAAGTTCTGGGGCCAACGTCCTGACTTTC.

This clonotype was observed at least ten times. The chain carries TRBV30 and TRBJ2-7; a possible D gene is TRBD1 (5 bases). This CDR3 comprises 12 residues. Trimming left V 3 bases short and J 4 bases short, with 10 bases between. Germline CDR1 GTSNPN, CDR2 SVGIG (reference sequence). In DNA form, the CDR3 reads TGTGCCTGGAGCCAGGGTTGGTACGAGCAGTACTTC. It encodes CAWSQGWYEQYF.

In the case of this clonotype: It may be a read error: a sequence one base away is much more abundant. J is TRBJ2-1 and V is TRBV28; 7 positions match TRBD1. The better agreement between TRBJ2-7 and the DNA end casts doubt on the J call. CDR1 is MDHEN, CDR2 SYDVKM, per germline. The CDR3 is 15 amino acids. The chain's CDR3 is CASSFRTGLRDEQYF. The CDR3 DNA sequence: TGTGCCAGCAGTTTCCGGACAGGATTAAGGGATGAGCAGTACTTC.

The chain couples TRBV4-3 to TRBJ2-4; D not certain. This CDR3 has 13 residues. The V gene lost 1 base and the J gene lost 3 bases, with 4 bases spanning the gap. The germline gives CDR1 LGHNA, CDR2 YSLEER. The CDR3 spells CASSQVLKNIQYF. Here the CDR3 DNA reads TGCGCCAGCAGCCAAGTACTCAAAAACATTCAGTACTTC.

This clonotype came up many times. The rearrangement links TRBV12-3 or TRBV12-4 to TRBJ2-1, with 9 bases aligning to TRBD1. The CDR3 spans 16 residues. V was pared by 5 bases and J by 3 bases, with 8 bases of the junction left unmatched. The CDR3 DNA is TGTGCCAGCAGTACGGGACAGGGTGCACTCTACAATGAGCAGTTCTTC. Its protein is CASSTGQGALYNEQFF.

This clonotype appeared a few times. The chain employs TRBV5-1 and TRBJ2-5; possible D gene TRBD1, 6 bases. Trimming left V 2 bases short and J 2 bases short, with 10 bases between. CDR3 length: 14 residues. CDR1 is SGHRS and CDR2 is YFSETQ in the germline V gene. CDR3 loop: CASSFRGTQETQYF. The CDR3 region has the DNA TGCGCCAGCAGCTTTAGAGGGACACAAGAGACCCAGTACTTC.

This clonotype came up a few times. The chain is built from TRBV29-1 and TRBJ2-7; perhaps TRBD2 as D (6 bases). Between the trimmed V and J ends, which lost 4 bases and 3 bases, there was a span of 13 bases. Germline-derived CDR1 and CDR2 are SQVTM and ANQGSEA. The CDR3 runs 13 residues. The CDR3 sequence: CSVGGGGVYEQYF. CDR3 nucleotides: TGCAGCGTTGGTGGTGGAGGGGTCTACGAGCAGTACTTC.

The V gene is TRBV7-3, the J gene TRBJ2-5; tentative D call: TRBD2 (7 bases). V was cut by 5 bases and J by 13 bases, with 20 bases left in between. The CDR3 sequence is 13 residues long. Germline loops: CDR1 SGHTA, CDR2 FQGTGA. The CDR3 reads CASSPKGGGQLYF. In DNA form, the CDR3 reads TGTGCCAGCAGCCCGAAGGGGGGAGGGCAATTGTACTTC.

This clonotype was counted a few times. CDR3 nucleotide sequence: TGCGCCAGCAGCTTGGCGCTGGCGCAGGGGGCTTACGAGCAGTACTTC. Residues: CASSLALAQGAYEQYF. V is TRBV5-1 and J is TRBJ2-7, with TRBD1 matching over 8 bases. This CDR3 is built from 16 residues. Germline trimming cut 0 bases from V and 4 bases from J; bases unmatched to any gene: 9. The germline V gene encodes CDR1 SGHRS and CDR2 YFSETQ.

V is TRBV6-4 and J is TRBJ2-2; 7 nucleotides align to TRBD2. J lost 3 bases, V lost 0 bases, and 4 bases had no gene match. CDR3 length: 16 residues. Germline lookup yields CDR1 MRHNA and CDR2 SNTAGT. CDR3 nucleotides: TGTGCCAGCAGTGACTCGGCGGGAGCGGACACCGGGGAGCTGTTTTTT. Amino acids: CASSDSAGADTGELFF.

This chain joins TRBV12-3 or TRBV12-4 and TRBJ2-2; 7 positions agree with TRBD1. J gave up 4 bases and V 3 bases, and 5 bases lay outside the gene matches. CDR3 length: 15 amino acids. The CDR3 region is CASSLLQGFTGELFF. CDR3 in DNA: TGTGCCAGCAGTTTGCTACAGGGGTTCACCGGGGAGCTGTTTTTT.

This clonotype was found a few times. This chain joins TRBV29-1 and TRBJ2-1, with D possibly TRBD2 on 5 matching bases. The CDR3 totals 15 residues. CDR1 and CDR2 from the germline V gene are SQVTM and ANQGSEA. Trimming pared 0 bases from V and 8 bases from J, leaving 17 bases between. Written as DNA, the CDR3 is TGCAGCGTTGAAGATTTCCCTAGGCGGACTGATGAGCAGTTCTTC. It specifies CSVEDFPRRTDEQFF.

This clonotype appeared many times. CDR3 DNA: TGTGCCAGCAGTTCTAGGTTAGGGTGGTCCTACAATGAGCAGTTCTTC. It translates to CASSSRLGWSYNEQFF. V and J are TRBV12-3 or TRBV12-4 and TRBJ2-1; D is unresolved. This CDR3 comprises 16 residues. V was clipped by 4 bases and J by 1 base, with 14 bases between them.

The CDR3, as DNA: TGTGCCAGCACCCTAACGATGGCAGGGATTAACGAGCAGTACTTC. This codes for CASTLTMAGINEQYF. The chain links TRBV27 to TRBJ2-7, with a possible D match to TRBD1 (5 bases). Trimming shortened V by 7 bases and J by 5 bases, and 21 bases separated the two germline ends. This CDR3 comprises 15 residues. Germline V gene sequence: CDR1 MNHEY, CDR2 SMNVEV (reference sequence).

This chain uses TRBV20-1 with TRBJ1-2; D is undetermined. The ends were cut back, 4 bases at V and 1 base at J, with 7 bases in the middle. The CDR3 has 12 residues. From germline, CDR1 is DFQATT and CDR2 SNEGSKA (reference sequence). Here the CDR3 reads CSANFINYGYTF. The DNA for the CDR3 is TGCAGTGCTAATTTTATTAACTATGGCTACACCTTC.

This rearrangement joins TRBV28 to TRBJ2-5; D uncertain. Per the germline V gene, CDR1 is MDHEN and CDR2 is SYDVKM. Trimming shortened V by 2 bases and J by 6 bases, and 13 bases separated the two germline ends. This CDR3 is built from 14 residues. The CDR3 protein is CASSLKNRRKTQYF. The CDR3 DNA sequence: TGTGCCAGCAGTTTAAAGAACCGGCGAAAGACCCAGTACTTC.